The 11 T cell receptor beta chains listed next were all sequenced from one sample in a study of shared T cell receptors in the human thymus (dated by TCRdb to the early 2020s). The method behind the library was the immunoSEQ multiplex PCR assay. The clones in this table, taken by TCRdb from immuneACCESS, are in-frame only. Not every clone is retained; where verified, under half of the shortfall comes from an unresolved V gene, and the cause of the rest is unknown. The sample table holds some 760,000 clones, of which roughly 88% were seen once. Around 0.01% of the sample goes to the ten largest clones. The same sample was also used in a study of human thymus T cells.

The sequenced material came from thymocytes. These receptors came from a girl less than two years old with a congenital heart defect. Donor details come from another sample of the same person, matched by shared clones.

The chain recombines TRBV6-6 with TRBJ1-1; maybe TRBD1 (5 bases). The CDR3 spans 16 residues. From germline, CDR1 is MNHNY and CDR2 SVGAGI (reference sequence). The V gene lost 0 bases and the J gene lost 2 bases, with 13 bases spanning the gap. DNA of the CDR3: TGTGCCAGCAGTTACTCGAGAGCAGGGTCCAACACTGAAGCTTTCTTT. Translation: CASSYSRAGSNTEAFF.

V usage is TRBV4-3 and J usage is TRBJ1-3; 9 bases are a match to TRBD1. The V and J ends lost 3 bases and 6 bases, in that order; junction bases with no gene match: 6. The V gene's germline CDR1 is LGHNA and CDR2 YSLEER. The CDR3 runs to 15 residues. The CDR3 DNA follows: TGCGCCAGCAGCCAGGACACAGGGGGCGAAAACACCATATATTTT. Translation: CASSQDTGGENTIYF.

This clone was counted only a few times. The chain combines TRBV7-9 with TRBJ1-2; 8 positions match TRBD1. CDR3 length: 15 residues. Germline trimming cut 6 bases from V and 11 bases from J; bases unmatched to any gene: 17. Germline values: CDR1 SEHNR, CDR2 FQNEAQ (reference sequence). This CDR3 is CASRNNRGSPLVYTF. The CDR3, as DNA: TGTGCCAGCAGAAACAACAGGGGGTCCCCCCTGGTTTACACCTTC.

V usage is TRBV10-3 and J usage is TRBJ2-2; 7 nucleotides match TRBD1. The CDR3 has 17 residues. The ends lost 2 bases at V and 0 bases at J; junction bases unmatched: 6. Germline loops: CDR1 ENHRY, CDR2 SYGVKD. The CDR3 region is CAISEEPGQPNTGELFF. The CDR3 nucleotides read TGTGCCATCAGTGAGGAACCGGGACAGCCGAACACCGGGGAGCTGTTTTTT.

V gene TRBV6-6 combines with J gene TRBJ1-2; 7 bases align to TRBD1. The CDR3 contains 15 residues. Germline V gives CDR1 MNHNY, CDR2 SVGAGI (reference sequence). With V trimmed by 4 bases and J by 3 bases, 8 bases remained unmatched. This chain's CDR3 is CASSSGTAPYYGYTF. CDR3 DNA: TGTGCCAGCAGTTCCGGGACAGCTCCCTACTATGGCTACACCTTC.

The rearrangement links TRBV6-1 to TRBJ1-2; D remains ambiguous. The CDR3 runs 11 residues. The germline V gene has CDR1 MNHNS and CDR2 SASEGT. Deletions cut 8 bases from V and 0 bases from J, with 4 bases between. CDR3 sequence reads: CASGPNYGYTF. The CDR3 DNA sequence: TGTGCCAGCGGGCCTAACTATGGCTACACCTTC.

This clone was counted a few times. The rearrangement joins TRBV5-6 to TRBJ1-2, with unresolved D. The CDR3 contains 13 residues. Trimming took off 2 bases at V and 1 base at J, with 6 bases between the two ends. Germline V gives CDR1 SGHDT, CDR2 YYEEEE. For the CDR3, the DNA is TGTGCCAGCAGCTTTCAGTTTAACTATGGCTACACCTTC. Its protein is CASSFQFNYGYTF.

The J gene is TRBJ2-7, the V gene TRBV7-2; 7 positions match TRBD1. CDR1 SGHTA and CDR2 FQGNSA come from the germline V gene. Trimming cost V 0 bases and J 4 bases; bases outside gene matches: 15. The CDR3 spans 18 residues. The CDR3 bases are TGTGCCAGCAGCTTAGCCCCTACGCTTCGGGACAGAGCTTACGAGCAGTACTTC. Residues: CASSLAPTLRDRAYEQYF.

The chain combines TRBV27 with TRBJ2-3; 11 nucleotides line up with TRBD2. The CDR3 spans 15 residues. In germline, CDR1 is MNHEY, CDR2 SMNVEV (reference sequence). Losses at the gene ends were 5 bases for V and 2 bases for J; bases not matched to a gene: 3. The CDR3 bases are TGTGCCAGCAGTGGGACTAGCGGCCACACAGATACGCAGTATTTT. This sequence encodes CASSGTSGHTDTQYF.

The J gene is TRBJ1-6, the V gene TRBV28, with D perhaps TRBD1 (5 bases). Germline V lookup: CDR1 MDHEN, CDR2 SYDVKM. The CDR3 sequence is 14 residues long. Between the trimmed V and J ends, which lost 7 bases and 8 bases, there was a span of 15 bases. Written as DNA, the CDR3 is TGTGCCAGCAAGGGCCAGGGTGGGGATTCACCCCTCCACTTT. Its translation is CASKGQGGDSPLHF.

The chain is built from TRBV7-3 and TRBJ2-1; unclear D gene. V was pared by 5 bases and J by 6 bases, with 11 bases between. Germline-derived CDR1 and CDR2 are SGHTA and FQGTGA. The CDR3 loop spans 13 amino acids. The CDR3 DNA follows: TGTGCCAGCAGCCCACCCGCGCCCAATGAGCAGTTCTTC. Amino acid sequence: CASSPPAPNEQFF.